Listed here is a single T cell receptor beta chain. Antigen: not known. This entry is derived from a study of CD8+ T cells in alopecia areata. The J segment lost 7 bases and the V segment lost 6 bases, leaving 7 bases of the junction unmatched. CDR3 size: 14 residues. The V gene's germline CDR1 is MNHNS and CDR2 SASEGT. Extracted RNA was reverse transcribed into cDNA, the sequencing template. Measured with immunoSEQ multiplex PCR; TCRdb has only the in-frame clones, and not every one. The sample holds around 160,000 clones, approximately 50% seen once. PBMCs yielded sorted CD4+ and CD8+ T cells. Study findings and constraints: Unlike in mice, where it was clearer, TCR sharing across patients was less clear, possibly HLA-related.

This chain connects TRBV6-1 to TRBJ2-1, with 9 bases that match TRBD1. This receptor was obtained from a human donor with alopecia areata. Source material: CD4+ T cells sorted from blood. The CDR3 bases are TGTGCCAGCAGGGGACAGGGTCAAAGTAATGAGCAGTTCTTC. Residues: CASRGQGQSNEQFF.